The following is a T cell receptor beta chain sequence with its context. The sample holds other DNA sequences that translate to the same CDR3. The source of the sample is a study of shared clonotypes between healthy human individuals. Sequencing was performed with immunoSEQ multiplex PCR; in TCRdb, only in-frame clones are kept and a portion is missing. The sample yields 2 million or so clones, about 95% seen once. CDR3 size: 15 residues. Trimming took 5 bases from V and 4 from J; bases not matched to a gene: 9. Germline CDR1 and CDR2: MNHEY and SMNVEV (reference sequence). Terminally differentiated effector memory CD45RA+ cells were excluded by CCR7 positive selection of CD45RO-negative cells.

This chain connects TRBV27 to TRBJ1-2; TRBD1 matches at 8 bases. The clonotype was recovered from a man younger than 35 in good health. The sequenced sample was naive CD8+ T cells sorted from blood. This CDR3 is CASSLDRGLGYGYTF. The DNA of the CDR3 is TGTGCCAGCAGTCTTGACAGGGGATTGGGCTATGGCTACACCTTC.